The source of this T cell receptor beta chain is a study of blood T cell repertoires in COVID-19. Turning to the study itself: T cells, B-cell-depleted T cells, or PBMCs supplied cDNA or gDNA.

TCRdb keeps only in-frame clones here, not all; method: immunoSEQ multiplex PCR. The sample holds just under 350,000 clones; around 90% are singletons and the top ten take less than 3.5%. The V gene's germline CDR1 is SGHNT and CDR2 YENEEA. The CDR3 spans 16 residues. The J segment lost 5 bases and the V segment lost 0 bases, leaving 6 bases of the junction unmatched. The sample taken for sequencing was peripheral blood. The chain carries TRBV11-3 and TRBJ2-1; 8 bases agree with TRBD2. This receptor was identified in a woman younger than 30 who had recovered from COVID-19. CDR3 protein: CASSLEGLAGNNEQFF. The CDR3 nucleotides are TGTGCCAGCAGCTTAGAGGGCCTAGCGGGCAACAATGAGCAGTTCTTC.